This T cell receptor beta chain was recovered during a study of PD-1 blockade in classical Hodgkin lymphoma. Whole-study findings and limits: The diversity seen at baseline in complete responders resembled that of newly diagnosed patients.

Each patient relapsed following autologous stem cell transplantation, and prior brentuximab vedotin exposure differed. Trimming took off 0 bases at V and 0 bases at J, with 13 bases between the two ends. This CDR3 has 17 residues. In germline, CDR1 is SGHAT, CDR2 FQNNGV. Worth noting for this clone: Its antigen is currently unknown.

Sequenced by immunoSEQ multiplex PCR; TCRdb stores in-frame clones only, minus some. The repertoire holds more than 50,000 clones, over 85% seen once, with 9% to 10% in the top ten. Sequences were derived from peripheral blood mononuclear cells (PBMCs), sampled at baseline. The receptor was derived from a human donor with classical Hodgkin lymphoma. V gene TRBV11-2 combines with J gene TRBJ2-3; no reliable D call. CDR3 nucleotides: TGTGCCAGCAGCTTAGATCTAGGAGTATCTAGCACAGATACGCAGTATTTT. This sequence encodes CASSLDLGVSSTDTQYF.